The sequence of this T cell receptor beta chain was determined in a study of T cells in Graves' hyperthyroidism and ophthalmopathy. This CDR3 has 14 amino acids. V lost 6 bases and J lost 1, with 9 bases in between. Germline CDR1 SGHTA, CDR2 FQGTGA. Points from the study as a whole: Appearing also in blood were most of the thyroid clonotypes expanded above 0.001.

RNA transcripts were the template for amplifying TCR beta CDR3 regions. RT-PCR in the first round (using the HTBI primer set) targeted the TCR CDR3. TCRdb re-analysed the multiplex PCR reads in MiXCR, keeping a single row per CDR3 protein. Among some 580,000 distinct CDR3 sequences listed, roughly 16% were seen once. Note on this clonotype: Antigen: not known.

The sequencing sample was made of blood. The genes are TRBV7-3 and TRBJ2-2; no reliable D call. The receptor comes from a woman between 35 and 50 years old with Graves' ophthalmopathy. The CDR3 sequence is CASREFKNTGELFF. In DNA form, the CDR3 reads TGTGCCAGCAGAGAGTTCAAGAACACCGGGGAGCTGTTTTTT.